This TCR beta chain was sequenced for a study of TIL therapy for anti-PD-1-resistant metastatic lung cancer. Germline CDR1 SEHNR, CDR2 FQNEAQ (reference sequence). CDR3 size: 17 residues. The V and J ends lost 5 bases and 1 base, in that order; junction bases with no gene match: 13. Time point here: pre-treatment sample, taken before nivolumab and TIL therapy. The immunoSEQ assay was v3. Sequencing was performed with immunoSEQ multiplex PCR; in TCRdb, only in-frame clones are kept and a portion is missing. The sample lists 50,000 to 70,000 clones, roughly four fifths occurring once. The sample was blood, taken at baseline. V usage is TRBV7-9 and J usage is TRBJ2-5; 7 bases line up with TRBD2. This clonotype was obtained from a person between 25 and 79 years old with non-small cell lung cancer. CDR3 in amino acids: CASSPGPAGLSQETQYF. The CDR3 coding sequence is TGTGCCAGCAGCCCCGGGCCAGCGGGACTGAGCCAAGAGACCCAGTACTTC.